Listed here are 17 T cell receptor beta chains from one sample, sequenced in a study of identical twins. TCRdb reanalysed the 5' RACE reads using MiXCR and keeps one entry per CDR3 protein. The sample includes approximately 1.8 million distinct CDR3 sequences, about 32% of them seen just once. The sample consisted of cord blood. Receptors originate from a newborn girl in good health.

The chain couples TRBV2 to TRBJ2-1; D remains unclear. Per germline, CDR1 SNHLY and CDR2 FYNNEI. The CDR3 runs to 15 residues. The V end lost 6 bases, the J end lost 4 bases, and 16 bases lay between the germline ends. The CDR3 here is CASSARSPAYNEQFF. DNA for the CDR3: TGTGCCAGCAGCGCTCGGAGCCCCGCTTACAATGAGCAGTTCTTC.

The CDR3 sequence is CSVSRGGDYGYTF. The CDR3, as DNA: TGCAGCGTGTCCAGGGGAGGGGACTATGGCTACACCTTC. This chain uses TRBV29-1 with TRBJ1-2; D possibly corresponds to TRBD1 (6 bases). The V and J ends lost 6 bases and 3 bases respectively, with 14 bases between them. The V gene's germline CDR1 is SQVTM and CDR2 ANQGSEA. There are 13 residues in the CDR3.

The chain carries TRBV5-1 and TRBJ2-1; the D is unclear. This CDR3 spans 13 amino acids. V lost 3 bases, J lost 9 bases, and 13 bases lay in between. CDR1 and CDR2 (germline): SGHRS, YFSETQ. CDR3 coding DNA: TGCGCCAGCAGCTCGAGGCCTAATAGTGAGCAGTTCTTC. This sequence encodes CASSSRPNSEQFF.

This clonotype was seen a handful of times. J is TRBJ1-2 and V is TRBV10-3; D uncertain. Germline V gene lookup returns CDR1 ENHRY and CDR2 SYGVKD. The CDR3 runs 15 residues. Trimming stripped 2 bases from V and 0 bases from J, with 10 bases between. CDR3 bases: TGTGCCATCAGTGAGCCCCGACGGTCTAACTATGGCTACACCTTC. This encodes CAISEPRRSNYGYTF.

This clonotype has more than one count but fewer than ten. The chain links TRBV5-1 to TRBJ2-1; D may be TRBD2 (6 bases). The CDR3 runs to 16 residues. V was trimmed by 0 bases and J by 5 bases, leaving 15 bases between them. Per germline, CDR1 SGHRS and CDR2 YFSETQ. DNA for the CDR3: TGCGCCAGCAGCTTGGATCGCGGGGCGCTGAACAATGAGCAGTTCTTC. Its translation is CASSLDRGALNNEQFF.

The V call is TRBV4-2, the J call TRBJ1-6; 8 bases agree with TRBD1. Germline lookup yields CDR1 LGHNA and CDR2 YNFKEQ. This CDR3 is 15 amino acids long. The trim removed 2 bases at V and 6 bases at J, leaving 3 bases unmatched. CDR3 sequence: CASSQNRGANSPLHF. The CDR3 region has the DNA TGTGCCAGCAGCCAAAACAGGGGGGCTAATTCACCCCTCCACTTT.

The V call is TRBV14, the J call TRBJ2-4; D gene uncertain. TRBJ2-7 explains the end of the DNA better; the J call may be wrong. CDR1 is SGHDN, CDR2 FVKESK, per germline. The CDR3 loop spans 13 amino acids. The CDR3 protein is CASSQARLTEQYF. The DNA for the CDR3 is TGTGCCAGCAGCCAAGCCCGTTTGACCGAGCAGTACTTC.

The V call is TRBV6-5, the J call TRBJ1-4; a possible D gene is TRBD1 (5 bases). Germline values: CDR1 MNHEY, CDR2 SVGAGI. The ends were cut back, 0 bases at V and 14 bases at J, with 13 bases in the middle. The CDR3 runs 13 residues. CDR3 sequence: CASSYSTGGRLFF. The CDR3 bases are TGTGCCAGCAGTTACTCGACGGGGGGTAGGCTGTTTTTT.

V gene TRBV7-2 combines with J gene TRBJ2-3; TRBD2 agrees at 9 bases. This CDR3 is 16 amino acids long. The J segment lost 4 bases and the V segment lost 1 base, leaving 6 bases of the junction unmatched. In germline, CDR1 is SGHTA, CDR2 FQGNSA. CDR3 sequence (DNA): TGTGCCAGCAGCTTAGATGGTAGCGGGAGTGCAGATACGCAGTATTTT. This encodes CASSLDGSGSADTQYF.

J is TRBJ2-1 and V is TRBV2, with a possible D match to TRBD1 (6 bases). Germline lookup yields CDR1 SNHLY and CDR2 FYNNEI. With 4 bases removed from V and 3 bases from J, the gap between germline ends came to 10 bases. The CDR3 has 14 residues. CDR3 in amino acids: CASSGQGHYNEQFF. Here the CDR3 DNA reads TGTGCCAGCAGTGGGCAGGGACACTACAATGAGCAGTTCTTC.

This clonotype turned up a few times. The chain employs TRBV29-1 and TRBJ2-3; D not resolved. This CDR3 spans 15 amino acids. The germline gives CDR1 SQVTM, CDR2 ANQGSEA. V was shortened by 4 bases and J by 2 bases, with 16 bases between the two germline ends. The CDR3, as DNA: TGCAGCGTTGTGAGTTCCGGTTCCCTCACAGATACGCAGTATTTT. Its protein product is CSVVSSGSLTDTQYF.

The chain is built from TRBV6-1 and TRBJ2-7; D is perhaps TRBD1 (5 bases). From germline, CDR1 is MNHNS and CDR2 SASEGT. The CDR3 loop spans 14 amino acids. V shed 2 bases and J shed 6 bases, with 14 bases lying between them. This CDR3 reads CASSERQLPVEQYF. CDR3 sequence (DNA): TGTGCCAGCAGTGAAAGACAGCTACCCGTCGAGCAGTACTTC.

The J gene is TRBJ2-3, the V gene TRBV20-1; 7 nucleotides align to TRBD2. Per germline, CDR1 DFQATT and CDR2 SNEGSKA (reference sequence). This CDR3 is built from 13 residues. Trimming took 5 bases from V and 1 from J; bases not matched to a gene: 3. CDR3 loop: CSAGTTGTDTQYF. CDR3 bases: TGCAGTGCTGGGACTACAGGCACAGATACGCAGTATTTT.

The chain couples TRBV4-1 to TRBJ2-5; D ambiguous. The germline CDR1 and CDR2 sequences are MGHRA and YSYEKL. The CDR3 is 12 residues long. V was cut by 2 bases and J by 11 bases, with 12 bases left in between. This CDR3 reads CASSQLAHEQYF. The CDR3 bases are TGCGCCAGCAGCCAACTTGCCCATGAGCAGTACTTC.

J is TRBJ2-4 and V is TRBV27; 9 bases are a match to TRBD1. The DNA end is more similar to TRBJ2-7, so the J call may be wrong. Germline CDR1 reads MNHEY; CDR2 reads SMNVEV (reference sequence). The CDR3 has 17 amino acids. The CDR3 DNA sequence: TGTGCCAGCAGTCCGACGGACCGGGACAGGGAGGCCTACGAGCAGTACTTC. This translates into CASSPTDRDREAYEQYF.

The gene calls are TRBV7-9 and TRBJ2-1; D possibly corresponds to TRBD2 (5 bases). CDR3 length equals 12 residues. The V gene's germline CDR1 is SEHNR and CDR2 FQNEAQ (reference sequence). Trimming shortened V by 10 bases and J by 3 bases, and 10 bases separated the two germline ends. In DNA, the CDR3 is TGTGCCACCCGGACTTACTACAATGAGCAGTTCTTC. It codes for CATRTYYNEQFF.

V and J are TRBV4-1 and TRBJ2-3; 10 nucleotides line up with TRBD2. Germline V gene lookup returns CDR1 MGHRA and CDR2 YSYEKL. The CDR3 contains 18 residues. The V segment lost 1 base and the J segment 0 bases; nucleotides outside the gene matches: 7. The CDR3, as DNA: TGCGCCAGCAGCCAAGCTCTCCGACTAGCGGGTAGCACAGATACGCAGTATTTT. Translation: CASSQALRLAGSTDTQYF.